These 30 T cell receptor beta chains were all obtained from the same sample, sequenced in a study of blood T cell repertoires in COVID-19. The table came from immunoSEQ multiplex PCR; TCRdb's copy has only in-frame clones and leaves some out. The sample contains approximately 340,000 clones, roughly 87% of which appear only once. Specimen: peripheral blood. All receptors derive from a man aged 30 to 39 with COVID-19, enrolled during active disease.

This clone was counted a few times. J is TRBJ2-1 and V is TRBV7-2, with 12 bases matching TRBD2. Per germline, CDR1 SGHTA and CDR2 FQGNSA. J lost 0 bases, V lost 5 bases, and 5 bases had no gene match. The CDR3 length is 17 residues. In nucleotides, the CDR3 is TGTGCCAGCAGCATACAGACTAGCGGGAGCTCCTACAATGAGCAGTTCTTC. Translation: CASSIQTSGSSYNEQFF.

The chain employs TRBV6-2 or TRBV6-3 and TRBJ1-5, with TRBD1 identical over 10 bases. From germline, CDR1 is MNHEY and CDR2 SVGEGT. The CDR3 length is 15 residues. V shed 4 bases, J shed 9 bases, and the junction held 9 bases outside the gene matches. CDR3 nucleotides: TGTGCCAGCAGTTCCGGGACAGGGGTTGTTCGGCCCCAGCATTTT. This encodes CASSSGTGVVRPQHF.

The chain links TRBV7-3 to TRBJ2-3, with 10 bases fitting TRBD1. This CDR3 is built from 14 residues. The V and J ends lost 1 base and 10 bases, in that order; junction bases with no gene match: 5. CDR1 and CDR2 from the germline V gene are SGHTA and FQGTGA. The CDR3 reads CASSLSGTGEAQYF. The CDR3 DNA follows: TGTGCCAGCAGCTTAAGCGGGACAGGGGAAGCGCAGTATTTT. The full variable domain, its missing parts supplied by reference TRBV7-3 and TRBJ2-3, is GAGVSQTPSNKVTEKGKYVELRCDPISGHTALYWYRQSLGQGPEFLIYFQGTGAADDSGLPNDRFFAVRPEGSVSTLKIQRTERGDSAVYLCASSLSGTGEAQYFGPGTRLTVL.

V and J are TRBV28 and TRBJ2-7; TRBD2 matches at 11 bases. The CDR3 has 16 residues. Germline V gene lookup returns CDR1 MDHEN and CDR2 SYDVKM. The ends lost 3 bases at V and 4 bases at J; junction bases unmatched: 8. The CDR3 loop reads CASSLPTSGSGYEQYF. In DNA, the CDR3 is TGTGCCAGCAGTTTGCCCACTAGCGGGAGTGGGTACGAGCAGTACTTC.

V is TRBV7-9 and J is TRBJ2-1, with 12 bases aligning to TRBD2. Looked up from germline, CDR1 is SEHNR and CDR2 is FQNEAQ (reference sequence). The V and J ends lost 6 bases and 3 bases, in that order; junction bases with no gene match: 3. The CDR3 contains 15 residues. DNA of the CDR3: TGTGCCAGCAGTCAACTAGCGGGAGGCTACAATGAGCAGTTCTTC. Translation gives CASSQLAGGYNEQFF.

This clone was seen a few times. The chain recombines TRBV7-9 with TRBJ2-7; tentatively, D is TRBD1 (5 bases). The germline CDR1 and CDR2 sequences are SEHNR and FQNEAQ (reference sequence). Deletions cut 5 bases from V and 2 bases from J, with 10 bases between. This CDR3 has 13 amino acids. Here the CDR3 reads CASSPPQAYEQYF. CDR3 bases: TGTGCCAGCAGCCCCCCACAGGCCTACGAGCAGTACTTC. Full variable domain (rest looked up from reference TRBV7-9 and TRBJ2-7): DTGVSQNPRHKITKRGQNVTFRCDPISEHNRLYWYRQTLGQGPEFLTYFQNEAQLEKSRLLSDRFSAERPKGSFSTLEIQRTEQGDSAMYLCASSPPQAYEQYFGPGTRLTVT.

V and J are TRBV10-3 and TRBJ2-1, with 9 bases identical to TRBD1. Germline CDR1 and CDR2: ENHRY and SYGVKD. The junction had 8 bases not matched to a gene; V was cut back by 5 bases and J by 6 bases. This CDR3 has 15 residues. The chain's CDR3 is CAISPGQGSINEQFF. The CDR3 coding sequence is TGTGCCATCAGTCCGGGACAGGGCTCGATCAATGAGCAGTTCTTC.

The chain carries TRBV5-1 and TRBJ2-2, with 11 nucleotides matching TRBD2. The ends lost 0 bases at V and 4 bases at J; junction bases unmatched: 11. CDR1 SGHRS and CDR2 YFSETQ come from the germline V gene. The CDR3 has 19 amino acids. The CDR3 sequence is CASSLGWGTSGGVTGELFF. The CDR3 coding sequence is TGCGCCAGCAGCTTGGGCTGGGGGACTAGCGGAGGCGTCACCGGGGAGCTGTTTTTT.

The V gene is TRBV4-3, the J gene TRBJ1-2, with no clear D. Germline CDR1 and CDR2: LGHNA and YSLEER. V lost 0 bases to trimming and J lost 5 bases, with 22 bases between them. The CDR3 extends over 18 amino acids. The CDR3 DNA is TGCGCCAGCAGCCAAGATGCCCGCGGGTCCGTTGCCTTATATGGCTACACCTTC. It yields the protein CASSQDARGSVALYGYTF.

V usage is TRBV6-2 or TRBV6-3 and J usage is TRBJ2-7; D is uncertain. Trimming shortened V by 2 bases and J by 0 bases, and 11 bases separated the two germline ends. This CDR3 has 15 amino acids. Per the germline V gene, CDR1 is MNHEY and CDR2 is SVGEGT. CDR3 coding DNA: TGTGCCAGCAGTTACCTTTCAGATTCCTCCTACGAGCAGTACTTC. Its translation is CASSYLSDSSYEQYF.

V usage is TRBV18 and J usage is TRBJ2-1, with 8 bases fitting TRBD2. After removal of 5 bases from V and 7 bases from J, the junction contained 10 bases not matched to a gene. The germline V gene encodes CDR1 KGHSH and CDR2 LQKENI. This CDR3 is built from 15 residues. This CDR3 reads CASSYTGTRGNEQFF. The DNA for the CDR3 is TGTGCCAGCTCATACACCGGGACTAGGGGTAATGAGCAGTTCTTC.

This chain uses TRBV15 with TRBJ1-5; D gene ambiguous. Trimming shortened V by 5 bases and J by 6 bases, and 14 bases separated the two germline ends. CDR1 is LNHNV, CDR2 YYDKDF, per germline (reference sequence). CDR3 length: 14 amino acids. CDR3 sequence reads: CATSQPPLTQPQHF. CDR3 DNA: TGTGCCACCAGCCAACCCCCACTTACTCAGCCCCAGCATTTT.

V and J are TRBV5-1 and TRBJ2-1, with a tentative D call TRBD2 (7 bases). CDR1 and CDR2 from the germline V gene are SGHRS and YFSETQ. The CDR3 runs 13 residues. Trimming removed 4 bases at V and 5 bases at J, with 10 bases between. The CDR3 coding sequence is TGCGCCAGCAGCCGGGGGGCCGACAATGAGCAGTTCTTC. Protein product: CASSRGADNEQFF.

The chain joins TRBV4-1 to TRBJ2-2; weak D call: TRBD1 (5 bases). This CDR3 comprises 16 residues. Trimming removed 0 bases at V and 1 base at J, with 9 bases between. Germline-derived CDR1 and CDR2 are MGHRA and YSYEKL. The CDR3 protein is CASSQEITGNTGELFF. CDR3 sequence (DNA): TGCGCCAGCAGCCAAGAAATCACAGGGAACACCGGGGAGCTGTTTTTT.

V and J are TRBV5-1 and TRBJ2-1; D gene ambiguous. The length of the CDR3 is 14 residues. Germline loops: CDR1 SGHRS, CDR2 YFSETQ. V was trimmed by 4 bases and J by 8 bases, leaving 16 bases between them. The CDR3 region has the DNA TGCGCCAGCAGCCCGACCGCATTGGCGGATGAGCAGTTCTTC. It yields the protein CASSPTALADEQFF.

The chain is built from TRBV4-2 and TRBJ2-7; tentative D call: TRBD2 (5 bases). Germline V gives CDR1 LGHNA, CDR2 YNFKEQ. The V end lost 3 bases, the J end lost 3 bases, and 12 bases lay between the germline ends. This CDR3 contains 14 residues. The CDR3 nucleotides read TGTGCCAGCAGCCATAATCCCGGGGACTACGAGCAGTACTTC. Its protein product is CASSHNPGDYEQYF.

The rearrangement joins TRBV11-2 to TRBJ1-2, with 10 bases aligning to TRBD1. Germline V gives CDR1 SGHAT, CDR2 FQNNGV. Trimming removed 5 bases from V and 1 base from J; junction bases left unmatched: 13. The CDR3 totals 18 residues. Here the CDR3 reads CASSATAPGTGVNYGYTF. The CDR3 DNA follows: TGTGCCAGCAGCGCCACGGCCCCGGGGACAGGGGTTAACTATGGCTACACCTTC.

The chain combines TRBV24-1 with TRBJ2-1; TRBD2 matches 11 bases. Germline loops: CDR1 KGHDR, CDR2 SFDVKD. Trimming took 4 bases from V and 13 from J; bases not matched to a gene: 11. This CDR3 has 15 residues. CDR3 bases: TGTGCCACCAGTGACTCGACCGGGACTAGCGGACGCCAGTTCTTC. Its protein product is CATSDSTGTSGRQFF.

This clone turned up a few times. The gene calls are TRBV15 and TRBJ1-5; D uncertain. Germline V gene data show CDR1 as LNHNV and CDR2 as YYDKDF (reference sequence). The CDR3 runs to 14 residues. The V and J ends lost 8 bases and 0 bases respectively, with 11 bases between them. The CDR3 nucleotides read TGTGCCACCGCAACAGACAATAGCAATCAGCCCCAGCATTTT. The encoded protein is CATATDNSNQPQHF.

This rearrangement joins TRBV2 to TRBJ1-1; no reliable D call. The V gene lost 7 bases and the J gene lost 6 bases, with 12 bases spanning the gap. Germline values: CDR1 SNHLY, CDR2 FYNNEI. The CDR3 contains 12 residues. The chain's CDR3 is CASTRAIAEAFF. For the CDR3, the DNA is TGTGCCAGCACGCGGGCGATCGCTGAAGCTTTCTTT. Full variable domain (rest looked up from reference TRBV2 and TRBJ1-1): EPEVTQTPSHQVTQMGQEVILRCVPISNHLYFYWYRQILGQKVEFLVSFYNNEISEKSEIFDDQFSVERPDGSNFTLKIRSTKLEDSAMYFCASTRAIAEAFFGQGTRLTVV.

The CDR3 bases are TGTGCCAGCAGCAGTGGACTGAACAATGAGCAGTTCTTC. This codes for CASSSGLNNEQFF. This sequence joins TRBV27 and TRBJ2-1; D possibly corresponds to TRBD2 (5 bases). Germline CDR1 and CDR2: MNHEY and SMNVEV (reference sequence). This CDR3 region has 13 residues. V lost 6 bases to trimming and J lost 5 bases, with 11 bases between them.

This clone was recorded only once. This sequence joins TRBV27 and TRBJ2-7; no clear D gene. There are 14 residues in the CDR3. Trimming removed 2 bases at V and 2 bases at J, with 10 bases between. Germline lookup yields CDR1 MNHEY and CDR2 SMNVEV (reference sequence). For the CDR3, the DNA is TGTGCCAGCAGTTTACAAGCAGGAACCTACGAGCAGTACTTC. This translates into CASSLQAGTYEQYF.

V is TRBV5-1 and J is TRBJ1-5, with 7 bases lining up with TRBD1. Germline loops: CDR1 SGHRS, CDR2 YFSETQ. The CDR3 is 13 residues long. After removal of 5 bases from V and 4 bases from J, the junction contained 3 bases not matched to a gene. The CDR3 loop reads CASRQGSNQPQHF. In DNA, the CDR3 is TGCGCCAGCAGACAGGGGAGTAATCAGCCCCAGCATTTT.

The V and J genes are TRBV24-1 and TRBJ2-1, with TRBD1 as a possible D gene (5 bases). CDR3 length equals 15 residues. Germline lookup yields CDR1 KGHDR and CDR2 SFDVKD. V lost 0 bases and J 8 bases, leaving 13 bases between the germline ends. The CDR3 here is CATSDLRPGRDEQFF. CDR3 bases: TGTGCCACCAGTGATTTGAGGCCAGGGCGAGATGAGCAGTTCTTC.

V is TRBV5-8 and J is TRBJ2-5; TRBD2 aligns across 11 bases. CDR3 length: 17 amino acids. Germline CDR1 is SGHTS and CDR2 is YDEGEE. Germline trimming cut 0 bases from V and 5 bases from J; bases unmatched to any gene: 9. The CDR3 region is CASSLGVAGGPSETQYF. The CDR3, as DNA: TGTGCCAGCAGCTTGGGCGTAGCGGGAGGGCCGTCCGAGACCCAGTACTTC.

The gene calls are TRBV27 and TRBJ2-5; 12 positions agree with TRBD2. The trim removed 4 bases at V and 5 bases at J, leaving 8 bases unmatched. The CDR3 runs to 16 residues. The germline V gene encodes CDR1 MNHEY and CDR2 SMNVEV (reference sequence). Here the CDR3 reads CASSSYALAGGETQYF. DNA for the CDR3: TGTGCCAGCAGTTCCTACGCTCTAGCGGGAGGGGAGACCCAGTACTTC.

The chain uses TRBV6-5 and TRBJ1-6, with TRBD1 identical over 7 bases. This CDR3 comprises 14 residues. The V gene end was trimmed by 5 bases and the J gene end by 8 bases; junction bases not matched to a gene: 6. Germline CDR1 reads MNHEY; CDR2 reads SVGAGI. The CDR3 is CASSRQGGDSPLHF. CDR3 DNA sequence: TGTGCCAGCAGTAGACAGGGCGGGGATTCACCCCTCCACTTT.

This chain uses TRBV29-1 with TRBJ2-1; D might be TRBD1 (5 bases). This CDR3 comprises 13 residues. Germline-derived CDR1 and CDR2 are SQVTM and ANQGSEA. Trimming took off 5 bases at V and 3 bases at J, with 11 bases between the two ends. CDR3 DNA sequence: TGCAGCGTTATAAGCGACAGCTACAATGAGCAGTTCTTC. Translated, it gives CSVISDSYNEQFF.

The chain is built from TRBV28 and TRBJ2-7, with TRBD1 identical over 10 bases. The CDR3 runs to 14 residues. Germline loops: CDR1 MDHEN, CDR2 SYDVKM. V dropped 4 bases and J dropped 7; count of bases not matched to a gene: 7. CDR3 coding DNA: TGTGCCAGCAGTTCCCGACAGGGGGCGGAAGAGCAGTACTTC. This codes for CASSSRQGAEEQYF.

The genes are TRBV7-2 and TRBJ1-1; D might be TRBD1 (5 bases). With 7 bases removed from V and 0 bases from J, the gap between germline ends came to 18 bases. The CDR3 totals 16 residues. Germline V gives CDR1 SGHTA, CDR2 FQGNSA. Here the CDR3 reads CASTPWGDLMNTEAFF. The CDR3 DNA follows: TGTGCCAGCACCCCTTGGGGGGACCTCATGAACACTGAAGCTTTCTTT.